These T cell receptor beta chains were read from a single sample in a study of beta chain features in type 1 diabetes. The method was immunoSEQ multiplex PCR; TCRdb's version includes in-frame clones alone and lacks a portion of them. The sample yields 400,000 to 600,000 clones, 30% seen once. Sequencing was performed on naive CD4+ T cells from blood. These receptors were collected from a man between 18 and 29 years old in good health. Each CDR3 is given with its conserved first and last residue. A D gene is named only where the DNA matches it firmly. The size of a clone is reported for some rows only, either as once, few or many, or as a class for expanded clones.

TRBJ1-1	NA	NA	TRBV7-2	TGTGCCAGCAGCTTTCCCGGCACTGAAGCTTTCTTT	CASSFPGTEAFF
TRBJ2-5	NA	NA	TRBV9	TGTGCCAGCAGCGAGGGACTTACACAAGAGACCCAGTACTTC	CASSEGLTQETQYF
TRBJ2-1	NA	few	TRBV7-6	TGTGCCAGCAGCTTAGGCGGGACAGCTGTATACAATGAGCAGTTCTTC	CASSLGGTAVYNEQFF
TRBJ2-7	NA	NA	TRBV5-1	TGCGCCAGCAGCTTGGGGGTCGCATCCTACGAGCAGTACTTC	CASSLGVASYEQYF
TRBJ1-1	TRBD1	NA	TRBV30	TGTGCCTGGAGTTACCGGGACAGGAACACTGAAGCTTTCTTT	CAWSYRDRNTEAFF
TRBJ1-1	TRBD1	NA	TRBV4-1	TGCGCCAGCAGGGGGACAGGGGAAGAAGCTTTCTTT	CASRGTGEEAFF
TRBJ2-2	NA	NA	TRBV29-1	TGCAGCGGTTGGCAGGGGAAGAACACCGGGGAGCTGTTTTTT	CSGWQGKNTGELFF
TRBJ2-2	TRBD2	once	TRBV7-6	TGTGCCAGCAGCTTAGGCGGCGGGAGAGTGGCCGGGGAGCTGTTTTTT	CASSLGGGRVAGELFF
TRBJ2-2	TRBD2	NA	TRBV12-5	TGTGCTAGTGCTAAGGGACTAGCGGGAGGGGGAACCGGGGAGCTGTTTTTT	CASAKGLAGGGTGELFF
TRBJ1-2	NA	NA	TRBV25-1	TGTGCCAGCAGTGAGAACGGGTATGGCTACACCTTC	CASSENGYGYTF
TRBJ2-1	NA	NA	TRBV5-1	TGCGCCAGCGGTAATAGGAATTGGGATGAGCAGTTCTTC	CASGNRNWDEQFF
TRBJ2-7	NA	NA	TRBV28	TGTGCCAGCAGTGGACAGTTCTACGAGCAGTACTTC	CASSGQFYEQYF
TRBJ2-4	TRBD1	few	TRBV15	TGTGCCACCAGCACCGGGACAGGTGGAGCCAAAAACATTCAGTACTTC	CATSTGTGGAKNIQYF
TRBJ1-1	NA	few	TRBV29-1	TGCAGCGTGAACAATGGGGAGGACACTGAAGCTTTCTTT	CSVNNGEDTEAFF
TRBJ2-1	NA	NA	TRBV7-2	TGTGCCAGCAGCTTGGGCAATGAGCAGTTCTTC	CASSLGNEQFF
TRBJ2-3	TRBD2	once	TRBV4-2	TGTGCCAGCAGCCCCCCGGGACTAGCGGCAGATACGCAGTATTTT	CASSPPGLAADTQYF
TRBJ2-7	NA	few	TRBV5-6	TGTGCCAGCAGCTTGGAGCCCTACGAGCAGTACTTC	CASSLEPYEQYF
TRBJ2-3	NA	NA	TRBV29-1	TGCAGCGTTGAATCCGGGACAGATACGCAGTATTTT	CSVESGTDTQYF
TRBJ1-1	NA	once	TRBV9	TGTGCCAGCAGCATATTAAAGAACACTGAAGCTTTCTTT	CASSILKNTEAFF
TRBJ1-4	NA	few	TRBV4-3	TGCGCCAGCAGCCGGACAGTCAATGAAAAACTGTTTTTT	CASSRTVNEKLFF
TRBJ2-7	NA	NA	TRBV29-1	TGCAGCCCCGACGGGGTCTCCTACGAGCAGTACTTC	CSPDGVSYEQYF
TRBJ2-1	NA	few	TRBV9	TGTGCCAGCAGCACGGGGACTTTATCCTACAATGAGCAGTTCTTC	CASSTGTLSYNEQFF
TRBJ1-1	NA	NA	TRBV30	TGTGCCTGGGCTGGGACTAGGAACACTGAAGCTTTCTTT	CAWAGTRNTEAFF
TRBJ2-6	NA	few	TRBV21-1	TGTGCCAGCCCCTCTGGGGCCAACGTCCTGACTTTC	CASPSGANVLTF
TRBJ1-5	NA	NA	TRBV30	TGTGCCTGGAGCGACAGTAGCAATCAGCCCCAGCATTTT	CAWSDSSNQPQHF
TRBJ2-3	NA	few	TRBV15	TGTGCCACCAGCAGAGGAAGCGGCCCCACCACAGATACGCAGTATTTT	CATSRGSGPTTDTQYF
TRBJ2-1	TRBD2	few	TRBV7-2	TGTGCCAGCAGCCTGACTAGCGGCCCTCGGGATGAGCAGTTCTTC	CASSLTSGPRDEQFF
TRBJ1-2	NA	few	TRBV30	TGTGCCTGGAGTCCCGTTAGTGGCTACACCTTC	CAWSPVSGYTF
TRBJ2-5	TRBD2	few	TRBV4-3	TGCGCCAGCAGCCAAGAGGGGACTAGCGTCGAGACCCAGTACTTC	CASSQEGTSVETQYF
TRBJ2-7	NA	few	TRBV30	TGTGCCTGGAGGGCCGATCGCCCCTACGAGCAGTACTTC	CAWRADRPYEQYF
TRBJ1-5	NA	NA	TRBV28	TGTGCCAGCAGTTTCGACGGAATTAATCAGCCCCAGCATTTT	CASSFDGINQPQHF
TRBJ1-2	NA	NA	TRBV18	TGTGCCAGCTCACCGGAGGGAAGCTATGGCTACACCTTC	CASSPEGSYGYTF
TRBJ2-3	NA	NA	TRBV30	TGTGCCTGGAGTGTAAGTTCCGGAGATACGCAGTATTTT	CAWSVSSGDTQYF
TRBJ2-7	NA	few	TRBV6-1	TGTGCCAGCAGTGAGATGGAGACAGGCCCGATAGAGCAGTACTTC	CASSEMETGPIEQYF
TRBJ2-1	NA	few	TRBV30	TGTGCCTGGTCCTCGGGACTGGGCGATGAGCAGTTCTTC	CAWSSGLGDEQFF
TRBJ2-3	NA	few	TRBV7-3	TGTGCCAGCAGCGACCACCCTGGGAGTTCCATCACAGATACGCAGTATTTT	CASSDHPGSSITDTQYF
TRBJ2-6	NA	few	TRBV11-3	TGTGCCAGCAGTCCTGGAGGGTTCGGGGCCAACGTCCTGACTTTC	CASSPGGFGANVLTF
TRBJ2-4	NA	NA	TRBV7-2	TGTGCCAGCAGCTTGGATCGGCCTACCAAAAACATTCAGTACTTC	CASSLDRPTKNIQYF
TRBJ2-3	TRBD2	NA	TRBV4-3	TGCGCCAGCAGCCAGACCCCTAGCGGCTCTAGCACAGATACGCAGTATTTT	CASSQTPSGSSTDTQYF
TRBJ2-7	NA	few	TRBV9	TGTGCCAGCAGCGTAGACAGGGATGTTTACGAGCAGTACTTC	CASSVDRDVYEQYF
TRBJ2-3	NA	few	TRBV7-9	TGTGCCAGCATAGGGAGATCCACAGATACGCAGTATTTT	CASIGRSTDTQYF
TRBJ2-1	TRBD2	few	TRBV6-5	TGTGCCAGCAGAGAACTAGCGGCTGCAGGTGAGCAGTTCTTC	CASRELAAAGEQFF
TRBJ2-6	NA	NA	TRBV4-1	TGCGCCAGCAGCCACTCGAGGACGGCCGGGGCCAACGTCCTGACTTTC	CASSHSRTAGANVLTF
TRBJ1-5	NA	few	TRBV6-4	TGTGCCAGCAGTGAGGCAAGGGCGGGACAGCCCCAGCATTTT	CASSEARAGQPQHF
TRBJ2-1	NA	NA	TRBV6-5	TGTGCCAGCAGTCTAACAGGGCTCTTCAATGAGCAGTTCTTC	CASSLTGLFNEQFF
TRBJ2-5	NA	NA	TRBV29-1	TGCAGCCCCCCTAGTGGGACCCAGTACTTC	CSPPSGTQYF
TRBJ1-2	NA	few	TRBV13	TGTGCCAGCAGCTTAGATCGGGGTATAGGCTATGGCTACACCTTC	CASSLDRGIGYGYTF
TRBJ1-4	TRBD1	NA	TRBV30	TGTGCCTGGAGGATCCGGGACAGGAATAATGAAAAACTGTTTTTT	CAWRIRDRNNEKLFF
TRBJ2-5	NA	NA	TRBV10-3	TGTGCCATCAGTGAGTCTTCGGAGACCCAGTACTTC	CAISESSETQYF
TRBJ1-1	NA	NA	TRBV28	TGTGCCAGCACGGTCGGTCGAACTGAAGCTTTCTTT	CASTVGRTEAFF
TRBJ2-5	NA	NA	TRBV20-1	TGCAGTGCTAGCCACGGGGAGACCCAGTACTTC	CSASHGETQYF
TRBJ2-3	NA	NA	TRBV30	TGTGCCTGGAGATCATTCAGGGTGGGACGCACAGATACGCAGTATTTT	CAWRSFRVGRTDTQYF
TRBJ2-5	TRBD2	few	TRBV4-1	TGCGCCAGCAGCCAACCGAATCCGGGACCCGGGAGGGAGACCCAGTACTTC	CASSQPNPGPGRETQYF
TRBJ2-5	TRBD2	NA	TRBV7-2	TGTGCCAGCACCATTAGAGCGGGAGGAGGAGAGACCCAGTACTTC	CASTIRAGGGETQYF